This T cell receptor (beta chain) is drawn from a study of control samples from healthy donors and cancer patients. Trimming removed 4 bases from V and 0 bases from J, with 5 bases in between. There are 13 residues in the CDR3. Germline lookup yields CDR1 SGHDN and CDR2 FVKESK. The table came from immunoSEQ multiplex PCR; TCRdb's copy has only in-frame clones and leaves some out. The top ten hold under 2% of the sample, which has about 120,000 clones, roughly 87% seen once. This clone appeared a single time. The chain joins TRBV14 to TRBJ2-3; no clear D. The TCR was taken from a man younger than 35 in good health. Sequencing was performed on blood. CDR3 loop: CASSLLSTDTQYF. In nucleotides, the CDR3 is TGTGCCAGCAGCCTCTTAAGCACAGATACGCAGTATTTT. The whole variable domain, remainder taken from reference TRBV14 and TRBJ2-3, is EAGVTQFPSHSVIEKGQTVTLRCDPISGHDNLYWYRRVMGKEIKFLLHFVKESKQDESGMPNNRFLAERTGGTYSTLKVQPAELEDSGVYFCASSLLSTDTQYFGPGTRLTVL.